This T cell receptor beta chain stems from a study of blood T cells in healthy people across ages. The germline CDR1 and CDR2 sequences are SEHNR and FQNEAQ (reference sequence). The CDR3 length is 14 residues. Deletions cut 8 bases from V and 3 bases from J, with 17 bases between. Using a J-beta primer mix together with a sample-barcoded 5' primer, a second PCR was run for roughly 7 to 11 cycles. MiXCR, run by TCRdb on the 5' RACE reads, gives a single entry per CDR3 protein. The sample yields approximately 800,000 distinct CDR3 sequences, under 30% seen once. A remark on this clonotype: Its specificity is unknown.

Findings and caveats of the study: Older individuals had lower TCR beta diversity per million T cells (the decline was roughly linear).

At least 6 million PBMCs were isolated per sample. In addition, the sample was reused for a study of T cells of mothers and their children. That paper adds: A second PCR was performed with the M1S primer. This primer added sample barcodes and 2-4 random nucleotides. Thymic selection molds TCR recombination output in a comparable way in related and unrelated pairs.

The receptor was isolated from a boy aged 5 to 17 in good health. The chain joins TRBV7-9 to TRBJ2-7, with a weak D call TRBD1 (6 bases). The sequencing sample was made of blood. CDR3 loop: CASATAGQLYEQYF. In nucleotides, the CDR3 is TGTGCCAGCGCGACAGCCGGACAGCTCTACGAGCAGTACTTC. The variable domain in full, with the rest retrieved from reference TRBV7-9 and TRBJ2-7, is DTGVSQNPRHKITKRGQNVTFRCDPISEHNRLYWYRQTLGQGPEFLTYFQNEAQLEKSRLLSDRFSAERPKGSFSTLEIQRTEQGDSAMYLCASATAGQLYEQYFGPGTRLTVT.